Sequencing of this T cell receptor (beta chain) was carried out in a study of T cell responses to AZD1222 COVID-19 vaccine (dated by TCRdb to about 2021). Background for the entire study: TCR sequencing covered over 230 trial participants: about 210 given two doses of AZD1222 and some 25 given two doses of MenACWY control vaccine. Enrollment into the trials was organized by age into subgroups of 18-55, 56-69 and 70-plus years, and those subgroups contained roughly 160, 29 and 62 TCR-sequenced participants, respectively.

The CDR3 regions of human TCRbeta chains were analyzed by immunosequencing. The study's processing was this. Repertoire TCRs were matched against a reference library of SARS-CoV-2-specific TCRs generated with the MIRA antigen-specificity platform. Breadth was defined as the fraction of unique TCRs that were SARS-CoV-2-associated. Depth was defined as the fraction of total T cells that were SARS-CoV-2-associated. Using the MIRA data, every spike-specific TCR was mapped to the spike region that the TCR reacted to and assigned to either a CD4 or a CD8 class. Log10-transformed breadth and depth values were compared by one-way ANOVA with Sidak's multiple comparisons tests. The table comes from immuneACCESS by way of TCRdb, which keeps in-frame sequences with V and J called. Part of the clones is missing from these tables; in studies checked, under half for an unresolved V gene and the rest for unknown reasons. V, J and clone size reflect that table, while D and trimming were determined from the DNA. In all, the sample holds some 250,000 clones, and 90% to 95% of those were seen once. In total, the top ten clones hold roughly 0.6% of the sample.

Sequences SGHRS (CDR1) and YFSETQ (CDR2) are obtained from the germline V gene. V lost 4 bases and J lost 9 bases, and the count of bases not matched to a germline gene is 15. The CDR3 sequence holds 16 residues, the cysteine and phenylalanine included. The retained sequence is limited to the CDR3, 48 bases, with the frame set at the first base. The sample's time point label, decoded: about 28 days (+/-7) after the second vaccine dose. AZD1222 recipients with second doses at about 4 weeks or about 12 weeks were pooled, because spike-specific TCR depth and breadth did not differ between schedules. The vaccinee samples were drawn from two UK trials, COV001 and COV002, one of which was a single-blind randomized controlled phase 2/3 trial testing AZD1222 (ChAdOx1 nCoV-19) in healthy adults. Trial participant PBMC samples were collected at day 0 and day 28 after the second dose for TCRbeta chain sequencing.

Worth noting for this clone: Its target antigen remains unknown. Nothing much larger sits one base from this clone, and base qualities are not available.

Findings and caveats that apply to the study as a whole: No day 14 peak-response samples were available, so repertoires were characterized only after the peak T cell response. Spike-specific TCR breadth and depth rose significantly after two AZD1222 doses compared with day 0 and with MenACWY recipients. CD4 TCRs associated with the vaccine covered the entire spike protein, and the dominant responses were in regions 160-218 and 743-854. Conclusions about previously exposed vaccinees were limited because only six AZD1222 recipients were SARS-CoV-2 seropositive at baseline. The 56-69-year group was small, and its depth increase did not reach significance, likely because of low power. Participants were mostly white British and included more females than males, and it was suggested by the authors that clonal diversity may have been underestimated. Reportedly, close to half of the unique spike-specific TCRs recognized epitopes lying outside the regions that are mutated in the B.1.351 and B.1.1.7 variants.

The sequence was obtained from an adult who received the AZD1222 COVID-19 vaccine. The V and J segments used are TRBV5-1 and TRBJ2-7, and 11 junctional nucleotides match TRBD2. Source: peripheral blood, taken 28 days after the second AZD1222 dose. The bases read TGCGCCAGCAGCCTAGTCGTTCAGGGACTAGCGGTTGGGCAGTACTTC. This is translated as CASSLVVQGLAVGQYF.